The rows below give T cell receptor beta chains drawn from one sample of a study of blood T cells in healthy people across ages. MiXCR, applied by TCRdb to the 5' RACE reads, yields one record per CDR3 protein. Of roughly 650,000 distinct CDR3 sequences listed, roughly 32% are singletons. What was sequenced was blood. The receptors come from a woman older than 75 in good health. Both conserved end residues are part of each CDR3. D genes are given only for firm matches. Size is stated for part of the rows, as once, few or many counts, or as a class when the clone is expanded.

D	V	size	J	DNA	CDR3
TRBD1	TRBV7-2	NA	TRBJ1-1	TGTGCCAGCAGCTTAAAGACAGGGGGCGTAGGGGGGAACACTGAAGCTTTCTTT	CASSLKTGGVGGNTEAFF
NA	TRBV19	few	TRBJ2-7	TGTGCCAGTAGTATTATGAGGGGATCCTACGAGCAGTACTTC	CASSIMRGSYEQYF
TRBD1	TRBV20-1	few	TRBJ1-2	TGCAGTGCTAGAGCTCGGGACAGGGGGGAGAATGGCTACACCTTC	CSARARDRGENGYTF
TRBD1	TRBV5-1	NA	TRBJ2-2	TGCGCCAGCAGCTTGTGGCAGGGGGCGACCGGGGAGCTGTTTTTT	CASSLWQGATGELFF
TRBD2	TRBV4-3	NA	TRBJ2-1	TGCGCCAGCAGCCAAGATGGGGTAGCGGGGAGCTCCTACAATGAGCAGTTCTTC	CASSQDGVAGSSYNEQFF
NA	TRBV4-1	many	TRBJ2-3	TGCGCCAGCAGCCAAGATGGAGGATACCCAGATACGCAGTATTTT	CASSQDGGYPDTQYF
NA	TRBV27	NA	TRBJ2-1	TGTGCCAGCTCCAAAAGAAGGGGGTGGTCGTGCAATGAGCAGTTCTTC	CASSKRRGWSCNEQFF
NA	TRBV20-1	many	TRBJ2-1	TGCAGTGCCCATCCGGTAGACAGGTACAATGAGCAGTTCTTC	CSAHPVDRYNEQFF
NA	TRBV7-2	NA	TRBJ2-1	TGTGCCAGCACCACGGGGGCCTTCAATGAGCAGTTCTTC	CASTTGAFNEQFF
TRBD2	TRBV6-5	NA	TRBJ2-1	TGTGCCAGCAGTTACTCGATGGCTAGCGGGGGCAAAGAGCAGTTCTTC	CASSYSMASGGKEQFF
NA	TRBV12-3/TRBV12-4	many	TRBJ2-3	TGTGCCAGCAGCAAAATGGTCGGGGTCGTCGATACGCAGTATTTT	CASSKMVGVVDTQYF
NA	TRBV20-1	many	TRBJ2-1	TGCAGTGCTAGAGGGAGGCCAGCGCTAAGCTCCTACAATGAGCAGTTCTTC	CSARGRPALSSYNEQFF
NA	TRBV9	many	TRBJ2-3	TGTGCCAGCAGCGTAGGGTCAGCGTTAACCACAGATACGCAGTATTTT	CASSVGSALTTDTQYF
TRBD1	TRBV14	NA	TRBJ1-2	TGTGCCAGCAGCCCGGGACAGGGTGCATCACGTGGAGGCTACACCTTC	CASSPGQGASRGGYTF
NA	TRBV29-1	many	TRBJ2-5	TGCAGCGCCGGTCGGCAAGAGACCCAGTACTTC	CSAGRQETQYF
NA	TRBV4-2	NA	TRBJ1-3	TGTGCCAGCAGCCAAGATGCAGGGTCTGGAAACACCATATATTTT	CASSQDAGSGNTIYF
NA	TRBV5-1	many	TRBJ2-5	TGCGCCAGCAGCCCGGAGTCCCGGGGACGCAAGGAGACCCAGTACTTC	CASSPESRGRKETQYF
NA	TRBV5-5	many	TRBJ1-1	TGTGCCAGCAGCCACGATGAGATCCCGAACACTGAAGCTTTCTTT	CASSHDEIPNTEAFF
TRBD1	TRBV7-7	many	TRBJ2-7	TGTGCTAGCAGCTTGGGTGAGGGGGACAGGGGTCCCGAGCAGTACTTC	CASSLGEGDRGPEQYF
NA	TRBV9	NA	TRBJ1-1	TGTGCCAGCAGCGTAGCACCAGGCCAGGGGAACACTGGAGCTTTCTTT	CASSVAPGQGNTGAFF
TRBD1	TRBV7-8	many	TRBJ1-6	TGTGCCAGCAGTAGAACAGGGGCCGGGAATTCACCCCTCCACTTT	CASSRTGAGNSPLHF
NA	TRBV3-1	NA	TRBJ1-1	TGTGCCAGCAGCCAAGGACAGACCACTGAAGCTTTCTTT	CASSQGQTTEAFF
TRBD2	TRBV20-1	once	TRBJ2-5	TGCAGTGCCGCGGAACTAGCGGGAGATGAGACCCAGTACTTC	CSAAELAGDETQYF
NA	TRBV6-6	many	TRBJ2-7	TGTGCCAGCAGTTACTCGACAGTAGACTACGAGCAGTACTTC	CASSYSTVDYEQYF
TRBD1	TRBV15	NA	TRBJ2-1	TGTGCCACCAAGGTGCAGGGGGCCAGCAATGAGCAGTTCTTC	CATKVQGASNEQFF
NA	TRBV4-1	many	TRBJ1-6	TGCGCCAGCAGCCCTAGTAGCCAAGGGTATTCACCCCTCCACTTT	CASSPSSQGYSPLHF
NA	TRBV28	many	TRBJ1-2	TGTGCCAGCAGCCTCTGGCCTTATGGCTACACCTTC	CASSLWPYGYTF
NA	TRBV11-2	once	TRBJ1-2	TGTGCCAGCAGCCGCGGGGGGGTCTATGGCTACACCTTC	CASSRGGVYGYTF
NA	TRBV7-9	many	TRBJ2-7	TGTGCCAGCAGCTCCGGTTACTACGAGCAGTACTTC	CASSSGYYEQYF
TRBD1	TRBV7-9	NA	TRBJ1-2	TGTGCCAGCAGCTCCCGGACAGGGGACCCTTCGAACTATGGCTACACCTTC	CASSSRTGDPSNYGYTF
NA	TRBV30	many	TRBJ2-7	TGTGCCTGGAGTCCCGACAGTATCAACGACGAGCAGTACTTC	CAWSPDSINDEQYF
TRBD2	TRBV12-3/TRBV12-4	NA	TRBJ2-1	TGTGCCAGCAGTTTTGGGGGAGGGCCCTCTCAGCAGTTCTTC	CASSFGGGPSQQFF
TRBD1	TRBV12-3/TRBV12-4	NA	TRBJ1-2	TGTGCCGGCGGTTCCGGGGACAGGGCCTATGGCTACACCTTC	CAGGSGDRAYGYTF
NA	TRBV21-1	NA	TRBJ2-3	TGTGCCAGCAGCAAAGTTGGCGAGACAGTGGCAGATACGCAGTATTTT	CASSKVGETVADTQYF
NA	TRBV10-3	many	TRBJ2-3	TGTGCCATCAGTGAGTTAGGCACAGATACGCAGTATTTT	CAISELGTDTQYF
TRBD2	TRBV7-2	many	TRBJ2-3	TGTGCCAGCAGCTTAGGAGTAGCGGGGGCTAGCACAGATACGCAGTATTTT	CASSLGVAGASTDTQYF
NA	TRBV7-2	once	TRBJ1-2	TGTGCCAGCGTACTCGGGGGCCGAACTACCTATGGCTACACCTTC	CASVLGGRTTYGYTF
TRBD1	TRBV7-2	NA	TRBJ1-2	TGTGCCAGCAGCTTAGGACAGGGCACCAATGGCTACACCTTC	CASSLGQGTNGYTF